The 18 T cell receptor beta chains presented below share a single source sample, sequenced in a study of OX40 agonist ivuxolimab in advanced cancers. Profiling relied on immunoSEQ multiplex PCR, and the TCRdb table lists in-frame clones only, not all of them. Of roughly 73,000 clones in the sample, 89% were seen once. Source: CD4+ or CD8+ T cells sorted from blood, taken in a trial of the OX40 agonist ivuxolimab. These receptor sequences come from an adult with an advanced solid tumor such as melanoma, head and neck, liver or kidney cancer.

The J gene is TRBJ1-2, the V gene TRBV4-1, with D unclear. V shed 1 base and J shed 3 bases, with 18 bases lying between them. The CDR3 is 17 amino acids. Germline V CDR1 and CDR2: MGHRA, YSYEKL. The DNA for the CDR3 is TGCGCCAGCAGCCAAGTGGCGAGGAGGGCTGGGGACTATGGCTACACCTTC. Residues: CASSQVARRAGDYGYTF.

This clone has just one count. The chain uses TRBV6-5 and TRBJ1-2; 9 bases are shared with TRBD1. The CDR3 is 15 residues long. V lost 7 bases, J lost 4 bases, and 10 bases stayed unmatched. CDR1 and CDR2 from the germline V gene are MNHEY and SVGAGI. CDR3 nucleotide sequence: TGTGCCAGCACTATGGGTCTGGGACAGGGCTATGGCTACACCTTC. Protein sequence: CASTMGLGQGYGYTF.

This chain uses TRBV7-9 with TRBJ2-2; 9 nucleotides match TRBD2. This CDR3 contains 14 residues. V shed 10 bases, J shed 0 bases, and the junction held 3 bases outside the gene matches. Per germline, CDR1 SEHNR and CDR2 FQNEAQ (reference sequence). The CDR3 region is CATTSGSNTGELFF. The CDR3 region has the DNA TGTGCCACTACTAGCGGGTCGAACACCGGGGAGCTGTTTTTT.

This clone was seen more than once but under ten times. This chain links TRBV28 with TRBJ1-1; no clear D. The CDR3 sequence is 11 residues long. Trimming shortened V by 7 bases and J by 10 bases, and 13 bases separated the two germline ends. Germline CDR1 MDHEN, CDR2 SYDVKM. CDR3 DNA: TGTGCCAGCATCCTCCTATCGGTAGCTTTCTTT. Translating it yields CASILLSVAFF.

The CDR3, as DNA: TGTGCCAGCAGCTTAGTTACGGGTCAATTCAACTATGGCTACACCTTC. It translates to CASSLVTGQFNYGYTF. The chain carries TRBV7-2 and TRBJ1-2; D call uncertain. V was pared by 1 base and J by 2 bases, with 14 bases between. The CDR3 sequence is 16 residues long. The V gene's germline CDR1 is SGHTA and CDR2 FQGNSA.

The chain uses TRBV7-2 and TRBJ1-6; D uncertain. The germline V gene has CDR1 SGHTA and CDR2 FQGNSA. The germline V and J ends were trimmed by 4 bases and 8 bases, with 12 bases remaining between them. The CDR3 spans 14 residues. CDR3 protein: CASSYRSADSPLHF. Written as DNA, the CDR3 is TGTGCCAGCAGCTACCGGTCGGCGGATTCACCCCTCCACTTT.

This chain uses TRBV7-2 with TRBJ1-4; no definite D call. This CDR3 region has 12 residues. The V end was cut by 5 bases, the J end by 7 bases, with 8 bases between. Germline values: CDR1 SGHTA, CDR2 FQGNSA. CDR3: CASSGIGEKLFF. In DNA, the CDR3 is TGTGCCAGCAGCGGAATAGGTGAAAAACTGTTTTTT.

This rearrangement joins TRBV30 to TRBJ1-2, with TRBD1 matching over 10 bases. Germline CDR1 is GTSNPN and CDR2 is SVGIG (reference sequence). The CDR3 spans 14 residues. Trimming took 1 base from V and 8 from J; bases not matched to a gene: 7. Here the CDR3 DNA reads TGTGCCTGGAGTGCGGGACAGGGGACTGGAGGCTACACCTTC. It translates to CAWSAGQGTGGYTF.

This sequence joins TRBV30 and TRBJ1-2, with D hard to call. The CDR3 sequence is 14 residues long. V lost 6 bases, J lost 7 bases, and 21 bases lay in between. Germline CDR1 GTSNPN, CDR2 SVGIG (reference sequence). CDR3 nucleotide sequence: TGTGCCTGCCCCTCGACCCTATTGGCTCCTGGCTACACCTTC. It specifies CACPSTLLAPGYTF.

The rearrangement uses TRBV27 and TRBJ2-4, with D possibly matching TRBD2 (6 bases). The CDR3 has 15 residues. Trimming removed 2 bases from V and 0 bases from J, with 8 bases in between. CDR1 is MNHEY, CDR2 SMNVEV, per germline (reference sequence). For the CDR3, the DNA is TGTGCCAGCAGTTTAAGGGGACTAGCCAAAAACATTCAGTACTTC. Residues: CASSLRGLAKNIQYF.

This clone was found once. The chain combines TRBV2 with TRBJ1-4, with a tentative D call TRBD1 (6 bases). V was shortened by 8 bases and J by 5 bases, with 12 bases between the two germline ends. Looked up from germline, CDR1 is SNHLY and CDR2 is FYNNEI. The CDR3 covers 13 residues. The CDR3, as DNA: TGTGCCAGCGCCCCGGGACACAATGAAAAACTGTTTTTT. Its translation is CASAPGHNEKLFF.

The chain recombines TRBV10-3 with TRBJ1-1, with 9 nucleotides matching TRBD1. The J segment lost 1 base and the V segment lost 6 bases, leaving 0 bases of the junction unmatched. This CDR3 is built from 13 residues. Germline CDR1 ENHRY, CDR2 SYGVKD. Here the CDR3 reads CAIRGQGNTEAFF. CDR3 in DNA: TGTGCCATCAGGGGACAGGGGAACACTGAAGCTTTCTTT.

The table lists this clone with a few counts. This chain joins TRBV5-4 and TRBJ1-1; D remains unclear. Germline V gene sequence: CDR1 SGHNT, CDR2 YYREEE (reference sequence). The CDR3 length is 13 residues. V was shortened by 4 bases and J by 2 bases, with 9 bases between the two germline ends. CDR3 residues: CASSPKANTEAFF. The CDR3 region has the DNA TGTGCCAGCAGCCCGAAGGCCAACACTGAAGCTTTCTTT.

CDR3 amino acids: CATSRYKSSEQYF. CDR3 DNA sequence: TGTGCCACCAGCAGGTATAAGTCGTCCGAGCAGTACTTC. This chain uses TRBV15 with TRBJ2-7; D is unclear. The CDR3 consists of 13 residues. Trimming pared 3 bases from V and 6 bases from J, leaving 12 bases between. Germline values: CDR1 LNHNV, CDR2 YYDKDF (reference sequence).

CDR3: CAWSEVIHRGHGYTF. In DNA, the CDR3 is TGTGCCTGGAGTGAGGTGATCCACAGGGGGCATGGCTACACCTTC. The V and J genes are TRBV30 and TRBJ1-2; 9 positions match TRBD1. V lost 1 base to trimming and J lost 6 bases; unmatched junction nucleotides: 9. The CDR3 consists of 15 residues. Germline-derived CDR1 and CDR2 are GTSNPN and SVGIG (reference sequence). The entire variable domain, with the rest obtained from reference TRBV30 and TRBJ1-2, is as follows: SQTIHQWPATLVQPVGSPLSLECTVEGTSNPNLYWYRQAAGRGLQLLFYSVGIGQISSEVPQNLSASRPQDRQFILSSKKLLLSDSGFYLCAWSEVIHRGHGYTFGSGTRLTVV.

The V and J genes are TRBV5-1 and TRBJ1-3, with 8 bases matching TRBD1. The CDR3 is made up of 17 amino acids. The ends lost 0 bases at V and 0 bases at J; junction bases unmatched: 5. The V gene's germline CDR1 is SGHRS and CDR2 YFSETQ. For the CDR3, the DNA is TGCGCCAGCAGCTTGGGGGGACAGGTTTTCTCTGGAAACACCATATATTTT. Its translation is CASSLGGQVFSGNTIYF.

The chain is built from TRBV6-1 and TRBJ1-2; D is undetermined. Germline V CDR1 and CDR2: MNHNS, SASEGT. Trimming cost V 4 bases and J 3 bases, with 9 bases left between them. CDR3 length equals 13 residues. The CDR3 loop is CASSARIYYGYTF. CDR3 nucleotide sequence: TGTGCCAGCAGTGCAAGGATCTACTATGGCTACACCTTC.

This chain joins TRBV4-2 and TRBJ2-3; 12 bases map to TRBD2. This CDR3 region has 15 residues. Per the germline V gene, CDR1 is LGHNA and CDR2 is YNFKEQ. The J segment lost 5 bases and the V segment lost 8 bases, leaving 8 bases of the junction unmatched. Here the CDR3 reads CASGGLAGSEDTQYF. CDR3 coding DNA: TGTGCCAGCGGCGGACTAGCGGGATCTGAAGATACGCAGTATTTT.